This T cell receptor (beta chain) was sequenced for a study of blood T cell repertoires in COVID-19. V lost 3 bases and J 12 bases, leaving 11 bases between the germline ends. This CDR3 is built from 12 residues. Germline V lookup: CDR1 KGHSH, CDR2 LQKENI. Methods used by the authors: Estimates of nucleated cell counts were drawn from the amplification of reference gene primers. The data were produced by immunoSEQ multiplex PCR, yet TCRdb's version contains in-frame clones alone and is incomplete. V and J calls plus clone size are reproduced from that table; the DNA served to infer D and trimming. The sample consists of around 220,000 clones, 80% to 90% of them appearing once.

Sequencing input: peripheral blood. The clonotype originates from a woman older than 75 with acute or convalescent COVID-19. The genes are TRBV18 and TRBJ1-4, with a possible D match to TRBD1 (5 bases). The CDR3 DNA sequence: TGTGCCAGCTCACCGGGGGAGGGCCAACTGTTTTTT. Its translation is CASSPGEGQLFF.